This passage covers 17 T cell receptor beta chains from one sample sequenced in a study of shared clonotypes between healthy human individuals. Sequenced by immunoSEQ multiplex PCR; TCRdb stores in-frame clones only, minus some. The repertoire includes 600,000 to 750,000 clones, over 60% of them detected once, and less than 2% sits in the top ten. Specimen: memory CD4+ T cells sorted from blood. Subset noted: CD45RA-negative fraction. Receptors originate from a woman under 40 in good health.

CDR3 residues: CASSQVAGEKLFF. CDR3 nucleotides: TGCGCCAGCAGCCAAGTAGCTGGTGAAAAACTGTTTTTT. The gene calls are TRBV4-1 and TRBJ1-4, with unresolved D. CDR1 and CDR2 from the germline V gene are MGHRA and YSYEKL. This CDR3 region has 13 residues. The V end was cut by 1 base, the J end by 7 bases, with 7 bases between.

This chain joins TRBV30 and TRBJ2-7, with D possibly being TRBD2 (6 bases). The CDR3 runs to 13 residues. Trimming stripped 3 bases from V and 3 bases from J, with 12 bases between. Germline V gene sequence: CDR1 GTSNPN, CDR2 SVGIG (reference sequence). As DNA, the CDR3 is TGTGCCTGGAGCGGGGGAATCCTCTACGAGCAGTACTTC. Its translation is CAWSGGILYEQYF. Filled out from reference TRBV30 and TRBJ2-7, the complete variable domain reads SQTIHQWPATLVQPVGSPLSLECTVEGTSNPNLYWYRQAAGRGLQLLFYSVGIGQISSEVPQNLSASRPQDRQFILSSKKLLLSDSGFYLCAWSGGILYEQYFGPGTRLTVT.

CDR3 sequence (DNA): TGTGCCAGCAGCCTAACTACAGGAGTCAACACTGAAGCTTTCTTT. It encodes CASSLTTGVNTEAFF. The V and J genes are TRBV7-9 and TRBJ1-1, with D possibly matching TRBD1 (5 bases). This CDR3 is 15 amino acids long. With 5 bases removed from V and 2 bases from J, the gap between germline ends came to 15 bases. Looked up from germline, CDR1 is SEHNR and CDR2 is FQNEAQ (reference sequence).

The CDR3 reads CASSGRDSDSGANVLTF. CDR3 DNA sequence: TGTGCCAGCAGTGGCCGGGACAGTGATTCTGGGGCCAACGTCCTGACTTTC. This chain connects TRBV25-1 to TRBJ2-6, with 7 positions matching TRBD1. From germline, CDR1 is MGHDK and CDR2 SYGVNS. The CDR3 is made up of 17 amino acids. V was clipped by 4 bases and J by 1 base; unmatched bases: 7.

The rearrangement uses TRBV30 and TRBJ2-7; 9 nucleotides agree with TRBD1. The V gene's germline CDR1 is GTSNPN and CDR2 SVGIG (reference sequence). The CDR3 spans 17 residues. V was pared by 4 bases and J by 6 bases, with 19 bases of the junction left unmatched. The CDR3 DNA sequence: TGTGCCTGGAAAAAGGGGGAGATGAGGGACAGGGTCTCCGAGCAGTACTTC. It yields the protein CAWKKGEMRDRVSEQYF.

Turning to this clone: This may be a read error: a much more frequent sequence differs by one nucleotide. The sample contains more than one DNA sequence encoding this CDR3. This sequence joins TRBV7-9 and TRBJ1-5; 7 bases fit TRBD1. The CDR3 loop spans 13 amino acids. Trimming took 5 bases from V and 4 from J; bases not matched to a gene: 2. The germline gives CDR1 SEHNR, CDR2 FQNEAQ (reference sequence). The DNA of the CDR3 is TGTGCCAGCAGCCCGACAGGGAATCAGCCCCAGCATTTT. Protein product: CASSPTGNQPQHF.

In its sample, this clone was seen a few times. The chain's CDR3 is CASSFYGTGGDQPQHF. CDR3 nucleotide sequence: TGTGCCAGCTCGTTCTACGGGACAGGGGGCGATCAGCCCCAGCATTTT. This rearrangement joins TRBV18 to TRBJ1-5; 12 nucleotides align to TRBD1. The junction had 8 bases not matched to a gene; V was cut back by 6 bases and J by 5 bases. CDR1 and CDR2 from the germline V gene are KGHSH and LQKENI. CDR3 length: 16 residues.

The CDR3 sequence: CASSFEGGLPLHF. CDR3 in DNA: TGTGCCAGCAGTTTCGAGGGGGGGCTGCCCCTCCACTTT. J is TRBJ1-6 and V is TRBV28; a weak D match, TRBD1 (6 bases). The CDR3 consists of 13 residues. Trimming took 3 bases from V and 13 from J, leaving 13 bases between them. CDR1 is MDHEN, CDR2 SYDVKM, per germline.

The V and J genes are TRBV5-1 and TRBJ2-2; D is undetermined. Germline lookup yields CDR1 SGHRS and CDR2 YFSETQ. There are 13 residues in the CDR3. Trimming shortened V by 4 bases and J by 6 bases, and 10 bases separated the two germline ends. Written as DNA, the CDR3 is TGCGCCAGCAGCGAAGAACTACCCGGGGAGCTGTTTTTT. It yields the protein CASSEELPGELFF. Full variable domain (rest looked up from reference TRBV5-1 and TRBJ2-2): KAGVTQTPRYLIKTRGQQVTLSCSPISGHRSVSWYQQTPGQGLQFLFEYFSETQRNKGNFPGRFSGRQFSNSRSEMNVSTLELGDSALYLCASSEELPGELFFGEGSRLTVL.

The chain couples TRBV4-2 to TRBJ2-7, with D possibly being TRBD1 or TRBD2 (5 bases each). This CDR3 contains 13 residues. Between the trimmed V and J ends, which lost 1 base and 3 bases, there was a span of 7 bases. The germline gives CDR1 LGHNA, CDR2 YNFKEQ. The CDR3 DNA is TGTGCCAGCAGCCAAGCGGGGCGCTACGAGCAGTACTTC. The encoded protein is CASSQAGRYEQYF.

CDR3 in amino acids: CASSSRREGTDTQYF. In DNA, the CDR3 is TGTGCCAGCAGCTCCCGACGGGAAGGCACAGATACGCAGTATTTT. J is TRBJ2-3 and V is TRBV7-9; a weak D match, TRBD2 (5 bases). The CDR3 spans 15 residues. V gave up 4 bases and J gave up 1 base, with 12 bases separating them. From germline, CDR1 is SEHNR and CDR2 FQNEAQ (reference sequence).

The CDR3 DNA reads TGTGCCAGCAGTTTAGAAAGGTACAATCAGCCCCAGCATTTT. This translates into CASSLERYNQPQHF. This chain uses TRBV28 with TRBJ1-5; D is unclear. The CDR3 runs to 14 residues. The V gene lost 2 bases and the J gene lost 3 bases, with 8 bases spanning the gap. CDR1 is MDHEN, CDR2 SYDVKM, per germline.

V gene TRBV18 combines with J gene TRBJ1-1; 7 positions agree with TRBD1. This CDR3 is 12 amino acids long. Germline assignment: CDR1 KGHSH and CDR2 LQKENI. The J segment lost 9 bases and the V segment lost 4 bases, leaving 5 bases of the junction unmatched. The CDR3 DNA reads TGTGCCAGCTCACGCGACAGGGATCAAGCTTTCTTT. It specifies CASSRDRDQAFF.

This chain links TRBV18 with TRBJ2-1; 7 nucleotides agree with TRBD2. The CDR3 has 15 amino acids. V was clipped by 5 bases and J by 6 bases; unmatched bases: 10. Looked up from germline, CDR1 is KGHSH and CDR2 is LQKENI. The CDR3 coding sequence is TGTGCCAGCTCAGCCACTAGCGCTAATCGCAATGAGCAGTTCTTC. Translating it yields CASSATSANRNEQFF. Based on the CDR3 plus reference TRBV18 and TRBJ2-1, the full variable domain is NAGVMQNPRHLVRRRGQEARLRCSPMKGHSHVYWYRQLPEEGLKFMVYLQKENIIDESGMPKERFSAEFPKEGPSILRIQQVVRGDSAAYFCASSATSANRNEQFFGPGTRLTVL.

This clone was observed a few times. J is TRBJ2-7 and V is TRBV27; the D gene is possibly TRBD1 (5 bases). The CDR3 consists of 13 residues. From germline, CDR1 is MNHEY and CDR2 SMNVEV (reference sequence). Trimming took off 5 bases at V and 3 bases at J, with 11 bases between the two ends. The CDR3 nucleotides are TGTGCCAGCAGTCCCTCGACAGTCTACGAGCAGTACTTC. It is translated as CASSPSTVYEQYF.

In regard to this clone: Other DNA sequences in this specimen translate into the identical CDR3. The CDR3 nucleotides are TGTGCCAGCAGCTTTACAGGTGAATACGAGCAGTACTTC. As protein: CASSFTGEYEQYF. The chain carries TRBV7-9 and TRBJ2-7; D might be TRBD1 (5 bases). The germline V gene has CDR1 SEHNR and CDR2 FQNEAQ (reference sequence). V was trimmed by 3 bases and J by 4 bases, leaving 10 bases between them. The CDR3 runs 13 residues.

About this clone: The same CDR3 also results from other DNA sequences found in this sample. DNA for the CDR3: TGTGCCAGCAGCTCCATACTAGCCGTGACAGGAGGGTTTGAAGCTTTCTTT. This translates into CASSSILAVTGGFEAFF. This rearrangement joins TRBV7-9 to TRBJ1-1; weak D call: TRBD1 (6 bases). Germline CDR1 SEHNR, CDR2 FQNEAQ (reference sequence). The CDR3 totals 17 residues. Trimming left V 4 bases short and J 7 bases short, with 25 bases between.